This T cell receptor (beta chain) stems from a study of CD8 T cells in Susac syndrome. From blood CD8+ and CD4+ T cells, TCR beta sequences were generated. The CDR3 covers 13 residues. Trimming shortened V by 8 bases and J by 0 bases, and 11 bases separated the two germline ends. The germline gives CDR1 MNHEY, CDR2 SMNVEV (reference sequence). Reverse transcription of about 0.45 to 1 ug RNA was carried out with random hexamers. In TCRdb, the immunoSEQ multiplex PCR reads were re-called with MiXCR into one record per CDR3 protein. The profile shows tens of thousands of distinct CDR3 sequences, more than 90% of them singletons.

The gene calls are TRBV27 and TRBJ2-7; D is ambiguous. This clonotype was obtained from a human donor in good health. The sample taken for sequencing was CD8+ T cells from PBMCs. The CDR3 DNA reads TGTGCCAGCTCGACGGCGAGCTCCTACGAGCAGTACTTC. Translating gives CASSTASSYEQYF.